This T cell receptor beta chain was recorded in a study of T-cell reconstitution after alpha-beta-depleted transplantation in children. The study's findings and limits: The origin of alpha-beta T cells about two months after transplant was reportedly several hundred expanded graft clones. Newly produced T cells mostly provided counts and TCRbeta diversity after one year, as hyperexpanded clones declined.

This CDR3 is built from 16 residues. Trimming cost V 7 bases and J 0 bases; bases outside gene matches: 3. This clonotype was seen only a few times. The antigen is not known. The TCRbeta library was prepared with unique molecular identifiers. TCRdb independently ran MiXCR on the PCR reads; one entry per CDR3 protein. This sample has approximately 980,000 distinct CDR3 sequences, with about 31% found just once. This sample comprised PBMCs, mostly from graft donor cells, obtained 360 days after TCRalphabeta/CD19-depleted stem cell transplant. The TCR was taken from a boy under three years old who had a stem cell transplant for SCID, so the T cells may come from the graft donor. The chain has TRBV12-3 or TRBV12-4 and TRBJ2-1, with 13 bases lining up with TRBD2. The CDR3 nucleotides read TGTGCCAGCACCCGGACTAGCGGGGGCTCCTACAATGAGCAGTTCTTC. Amino acids: CASTRTSGGSYNEQFF.